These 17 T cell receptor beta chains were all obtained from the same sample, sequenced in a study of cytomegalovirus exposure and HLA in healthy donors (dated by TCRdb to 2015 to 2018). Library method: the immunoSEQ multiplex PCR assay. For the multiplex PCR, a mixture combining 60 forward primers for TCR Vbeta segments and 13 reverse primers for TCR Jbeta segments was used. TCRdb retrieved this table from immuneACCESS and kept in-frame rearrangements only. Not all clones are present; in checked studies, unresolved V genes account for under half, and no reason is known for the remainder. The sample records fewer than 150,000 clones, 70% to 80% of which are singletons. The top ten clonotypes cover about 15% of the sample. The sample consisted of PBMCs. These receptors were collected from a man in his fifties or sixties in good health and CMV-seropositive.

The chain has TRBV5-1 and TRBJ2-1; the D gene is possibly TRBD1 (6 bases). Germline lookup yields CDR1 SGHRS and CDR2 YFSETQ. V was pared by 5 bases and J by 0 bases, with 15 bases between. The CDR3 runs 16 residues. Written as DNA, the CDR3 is TGCGCCAGCAGTGCACAGGGTTCCAGCTCCTACAATGAGCAGTTCTTC. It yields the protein CASSAQGSSSYNEQFF.

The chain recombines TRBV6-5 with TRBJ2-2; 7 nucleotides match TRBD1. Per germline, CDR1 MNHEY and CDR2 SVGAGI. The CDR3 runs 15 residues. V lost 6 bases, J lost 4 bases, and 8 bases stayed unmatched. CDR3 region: CASRSGQAGTGELFF. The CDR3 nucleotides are TGTGCCAGCAGATCTGGACAGGCGGGCACCGGGGAGCTGTTTTTT.

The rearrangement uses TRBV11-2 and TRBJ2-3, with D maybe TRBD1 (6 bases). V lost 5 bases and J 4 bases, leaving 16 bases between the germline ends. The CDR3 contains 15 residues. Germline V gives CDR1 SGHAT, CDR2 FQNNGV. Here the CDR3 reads CASSPRTEGADTQYF. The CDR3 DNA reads TGTGCCAGCAGCCCCCGCACTGAGGGGGCAGATACGCAGTATTTT.

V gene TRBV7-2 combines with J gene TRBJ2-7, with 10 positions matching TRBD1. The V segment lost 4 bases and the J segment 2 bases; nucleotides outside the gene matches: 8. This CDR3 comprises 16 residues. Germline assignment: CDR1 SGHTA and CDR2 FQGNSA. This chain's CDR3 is CASSSDRGPRAYEQYF. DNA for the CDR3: TGTGCCAGCAGCTCCGACAGGGGGCCGAGAGCCTACGAGCAGTACTTC.

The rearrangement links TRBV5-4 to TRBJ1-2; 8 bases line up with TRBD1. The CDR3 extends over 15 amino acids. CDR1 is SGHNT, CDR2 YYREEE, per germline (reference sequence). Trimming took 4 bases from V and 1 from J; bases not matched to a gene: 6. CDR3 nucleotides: TGTGCCAGCAGCCCAAGACAGGGGCGTAACTATGGCTACACCTTC. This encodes CASSPRQGRNYGYTF.

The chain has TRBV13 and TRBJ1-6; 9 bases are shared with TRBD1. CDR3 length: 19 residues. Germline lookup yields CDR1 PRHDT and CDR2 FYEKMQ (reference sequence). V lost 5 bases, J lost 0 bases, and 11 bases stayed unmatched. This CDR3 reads CASSKDRGPFPSYNSPLHF. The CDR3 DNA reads TGTGCCAGCAGCAAGGACAGGGGCCCGTTTCCCTCCTATAATTCACCCCTCCACTTT.

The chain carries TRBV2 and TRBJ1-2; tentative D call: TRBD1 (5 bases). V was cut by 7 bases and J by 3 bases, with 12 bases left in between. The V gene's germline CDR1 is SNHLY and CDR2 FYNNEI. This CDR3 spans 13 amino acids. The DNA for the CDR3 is TGTGCCAGCAATGAGGGGCTCCACTATGGCTACACCTTC. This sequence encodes CASNEGLHYGYTF.

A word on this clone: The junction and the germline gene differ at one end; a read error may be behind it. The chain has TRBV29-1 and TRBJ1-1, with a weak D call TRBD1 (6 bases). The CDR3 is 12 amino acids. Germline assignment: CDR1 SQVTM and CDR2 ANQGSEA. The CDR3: CSFDRMNTEAFF. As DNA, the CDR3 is TGCAGCTTTGACAGGATGAACACTGAAGCTTTCTTT.

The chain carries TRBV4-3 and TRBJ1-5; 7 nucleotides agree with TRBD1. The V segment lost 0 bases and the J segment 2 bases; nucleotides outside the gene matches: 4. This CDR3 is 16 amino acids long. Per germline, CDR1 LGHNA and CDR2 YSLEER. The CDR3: CASSQDTGAGNQPQHF. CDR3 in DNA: TGCGCCAGCAGCCAAGACACAGGGGCAGGCAATCAGCCCCAGCATTTT.

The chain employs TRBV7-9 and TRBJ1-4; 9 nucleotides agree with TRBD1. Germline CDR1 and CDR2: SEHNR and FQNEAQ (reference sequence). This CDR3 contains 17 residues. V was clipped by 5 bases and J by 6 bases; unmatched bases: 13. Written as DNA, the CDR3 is TGTGCCAGCAGCCAGAAAGGGGACAGGGCGATTGATGAAAAACTGTTTTTT. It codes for CASSQKGDRAIDEKLFF. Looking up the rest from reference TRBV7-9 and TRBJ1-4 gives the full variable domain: DTGVSQNPRHKITKRGQNVTFRCDPISEHNRLYWYRQTLGQGPEFLTYFQNEAQLEKSRLLSDRFSAERPKGSFSTLEIQRTEQGDSAMYLCASSQKGDRAIDEKLFFGSGTQLSVL.

The DNA for the CDR3 is TGTGCCAGCAGTCGGACAGGGCGGGCCTGGGCGAGCACAGATACGCAGTATTTT. Its protein product is CASSRTGRAWASTDTQYF. The chain recombines TRBV28 with TRBJ2-3; 8 nucleotides match TRBD1. This CDR3 comprises 18 residues. The junction had 13 bases not matched to a gene; V was cut back by 5 bases and J by 0 bases. Germline V gives CDR1 MDHEN, CDR2 SYDVKM.

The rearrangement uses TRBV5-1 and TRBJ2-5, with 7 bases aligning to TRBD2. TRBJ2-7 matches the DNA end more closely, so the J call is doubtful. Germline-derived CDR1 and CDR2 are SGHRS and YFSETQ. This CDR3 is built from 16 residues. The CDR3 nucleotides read TGCGCCAGCAGCTTGGCCCGGGCTAGCGGCTCCTACGAGCAGTACTTC. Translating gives CASSLARASGSYEQYF.

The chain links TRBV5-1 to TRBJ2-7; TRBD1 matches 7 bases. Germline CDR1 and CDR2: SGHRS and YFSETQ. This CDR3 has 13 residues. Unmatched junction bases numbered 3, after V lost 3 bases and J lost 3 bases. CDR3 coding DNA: TGCGCCAGCAGCTGGGGGACAGACTACGAGCAGTACTTC. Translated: CASSWGTDYEQYF.

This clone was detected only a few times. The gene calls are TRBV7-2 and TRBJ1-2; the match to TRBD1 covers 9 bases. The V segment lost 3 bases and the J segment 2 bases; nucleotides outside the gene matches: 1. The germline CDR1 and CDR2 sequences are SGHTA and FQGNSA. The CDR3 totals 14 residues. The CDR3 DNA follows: TGTGCCAGCAGCTTGGACAGGGGAAACTATGGCTACACCTTC. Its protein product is CASSLDRGNYGYTF.

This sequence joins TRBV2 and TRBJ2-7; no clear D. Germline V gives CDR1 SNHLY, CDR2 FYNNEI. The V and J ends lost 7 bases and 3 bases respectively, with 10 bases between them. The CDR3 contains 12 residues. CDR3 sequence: CASIVRNYEQYF. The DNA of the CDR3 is TGTGCCAGCATAGTTAGAAACTACGAGCAGTACTTC. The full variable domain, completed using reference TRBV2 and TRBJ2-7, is EPEVTQTPSHQVTQMGQEVILRCVPISNHLYFYWYRQILGQKVEFLVSFYNNEISEKSEIFDDQFSVERPDGSNFTLKIRSTKLEDSAMYFCASIVRNYEQYFGPGTRLTVT.

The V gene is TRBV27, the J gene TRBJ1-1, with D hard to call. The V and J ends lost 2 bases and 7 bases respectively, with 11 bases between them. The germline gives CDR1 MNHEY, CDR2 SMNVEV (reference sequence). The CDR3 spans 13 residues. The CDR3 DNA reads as TGTGCCAGCAGTTTAGGGCAGAATAGTGAAGCTTTCTTT. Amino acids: CASSLGQNSEAFF.

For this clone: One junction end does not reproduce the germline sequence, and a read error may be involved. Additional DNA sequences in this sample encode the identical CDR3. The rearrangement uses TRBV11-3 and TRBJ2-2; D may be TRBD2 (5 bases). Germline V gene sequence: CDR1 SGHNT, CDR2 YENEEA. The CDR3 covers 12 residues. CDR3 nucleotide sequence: TGTGCCAGCAGCCCTAGGACCGGGGAGCTGTTCTTT. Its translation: CASSPRTGELFF. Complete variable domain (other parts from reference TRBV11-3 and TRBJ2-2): EAGVVQSPRYKIIEKKQPVAFWCNPISGHNTLYWYLQNLGQGPELLIRYENEEAVDDSQLPKDRFSAERLKGVDSTLKIQPAELGDSAVYLCASSPRTGELFFGEGSRLTVL.